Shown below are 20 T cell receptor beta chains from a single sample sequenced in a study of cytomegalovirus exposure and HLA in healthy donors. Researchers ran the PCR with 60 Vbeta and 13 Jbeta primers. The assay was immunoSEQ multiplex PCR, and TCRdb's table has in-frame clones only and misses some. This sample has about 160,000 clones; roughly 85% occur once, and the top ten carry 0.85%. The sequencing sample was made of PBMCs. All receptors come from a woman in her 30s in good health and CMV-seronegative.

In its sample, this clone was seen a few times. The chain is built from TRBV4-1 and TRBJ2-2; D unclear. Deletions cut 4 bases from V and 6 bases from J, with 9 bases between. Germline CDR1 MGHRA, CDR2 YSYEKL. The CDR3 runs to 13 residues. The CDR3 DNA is TGCGCCAGCAGCCCATACGGGTCCGGGGAGCTGTTTTTT. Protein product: CASSPYGSGELFF.

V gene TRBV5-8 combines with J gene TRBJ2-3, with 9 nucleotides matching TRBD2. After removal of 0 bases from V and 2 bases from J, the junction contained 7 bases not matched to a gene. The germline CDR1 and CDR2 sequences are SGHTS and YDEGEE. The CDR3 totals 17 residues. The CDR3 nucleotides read TGTGCCAGCAGCTTGGTTGCCTGGACTAGCGACACAGATACGCAGTATTTT. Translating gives CASSLVAWTSDTDTQYF.

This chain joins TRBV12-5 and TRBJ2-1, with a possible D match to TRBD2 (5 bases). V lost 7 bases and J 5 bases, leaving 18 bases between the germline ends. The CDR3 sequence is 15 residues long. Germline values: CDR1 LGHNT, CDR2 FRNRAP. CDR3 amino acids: CASALLVGANNEQFF. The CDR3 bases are TGTGCTAGTGCCCTTTTGGTGGGAGCGAACAATGAGCAGTTCTTC.

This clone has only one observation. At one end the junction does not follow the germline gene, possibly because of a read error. The CDR3 loop reads CASSPAWDSDNEQFF. The CDR3 nucleotides read TGTGCCAGCAGCCCAGCCTGGGACTCCGACAATGAGCAGTTCTTC. V and J are TRBV7-7 and TRBJ2-1, with a possible D match to TRBD2 (6 bases). CDR1 and CDR2 from the germline V gene are SSHAT and FNYEAQ (reference sequence). The CDR3 extends over 15 amino acids.

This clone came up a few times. The CDR3 DNA reads TGTGCTTTGCCGGGGAGGGACACTGAAGCTTTCTTT. Translation: CALPGRDTEAFF. The rearrangement joins TRBV5-4 to TRBJ1-1; unclear D gene. This CDR3 region has 12 residues. CDR1 is SGHNT, CDR2 YYREEE, per germline (reference sequence).

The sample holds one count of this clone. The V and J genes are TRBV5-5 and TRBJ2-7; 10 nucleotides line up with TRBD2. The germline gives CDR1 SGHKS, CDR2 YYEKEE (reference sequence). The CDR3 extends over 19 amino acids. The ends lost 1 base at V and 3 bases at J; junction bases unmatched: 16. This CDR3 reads CASSLRADEGLAGDYEQYF. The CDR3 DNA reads TGTGCCAGCAGCTTGAGGGCCGACGAGGGCCTAGCGGGAGACTACGAGCAGTACTTC.

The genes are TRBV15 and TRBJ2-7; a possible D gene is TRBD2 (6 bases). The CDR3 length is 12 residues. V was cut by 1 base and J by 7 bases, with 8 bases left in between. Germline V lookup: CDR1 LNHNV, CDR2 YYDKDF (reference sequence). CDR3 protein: CATSRVGGEQYF. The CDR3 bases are TGTGCCACCAGCAGAGTCGGAGGGGAGCAGTACTTC.

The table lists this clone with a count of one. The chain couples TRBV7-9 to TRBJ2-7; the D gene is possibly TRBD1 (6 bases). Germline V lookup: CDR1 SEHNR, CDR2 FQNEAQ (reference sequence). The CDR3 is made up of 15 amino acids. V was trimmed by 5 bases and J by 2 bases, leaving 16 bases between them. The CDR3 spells CASSLPAQGAYEQYF. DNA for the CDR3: TGTGCCAGCAGCCTCCCGGCACAGGGAGCCTACGAGCAGTACTTC.

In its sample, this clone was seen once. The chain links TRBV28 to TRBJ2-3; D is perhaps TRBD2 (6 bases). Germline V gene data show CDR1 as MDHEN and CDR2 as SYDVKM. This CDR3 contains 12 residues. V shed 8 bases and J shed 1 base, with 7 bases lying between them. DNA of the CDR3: TGTGCCAGCTCGGGGGGCACAGATACGCAGTATTTT. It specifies CASSGGTDTQYF.

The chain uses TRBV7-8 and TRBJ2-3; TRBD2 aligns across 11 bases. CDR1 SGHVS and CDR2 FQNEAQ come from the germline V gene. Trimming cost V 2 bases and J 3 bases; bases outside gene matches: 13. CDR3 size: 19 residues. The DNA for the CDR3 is TGTGCCAGCAGCTTATTGTCAGCTAGCGGGAGGAGGTCGACAGATACGCAGTATTTT. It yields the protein CASSLLSASGRRSTDTQYF.

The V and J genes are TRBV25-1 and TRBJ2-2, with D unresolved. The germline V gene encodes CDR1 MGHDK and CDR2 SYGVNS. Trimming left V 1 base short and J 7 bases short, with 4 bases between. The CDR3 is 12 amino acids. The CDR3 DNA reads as TGTGCCAGCAGTGAATTCAGCGGGGAGCTGTTTTTT. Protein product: CASSEFSGELFF.

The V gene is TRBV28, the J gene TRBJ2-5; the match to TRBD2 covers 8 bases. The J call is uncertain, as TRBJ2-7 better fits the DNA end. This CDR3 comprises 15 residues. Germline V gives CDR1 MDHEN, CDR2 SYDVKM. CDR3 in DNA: TGTGCCAGCAGTCCTCGAGCCGGGGGGGTCTACGAGCAGTACTTC. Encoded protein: CASSPRAGGVYEQYF.

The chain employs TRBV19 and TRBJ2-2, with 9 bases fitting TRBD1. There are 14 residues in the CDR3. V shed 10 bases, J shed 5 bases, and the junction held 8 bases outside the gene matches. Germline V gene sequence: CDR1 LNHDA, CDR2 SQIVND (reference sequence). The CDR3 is CATQRQGETGELFF. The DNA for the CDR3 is TGTGCCACCCAACGACAGGGGGAAACCGGGGAGCTGTTTTTT.

CDR3 in amino acids: CASSLVGGNYGYTF. The CDR3 DNA reads TGTGCCAGTTCCCTCGTAGGAGGGAACTATGGCTACACCTTC. V gene TRBV19 combines with J gene TRBJ1-2; D not certain. Trimming removed 8 bases from V and 2 bases from J, with 15 bases in between. This CDR3 contains 14 residues. The germline V gene has CDR1 LNHDA and CDR2 SQIVND (reference sequence).

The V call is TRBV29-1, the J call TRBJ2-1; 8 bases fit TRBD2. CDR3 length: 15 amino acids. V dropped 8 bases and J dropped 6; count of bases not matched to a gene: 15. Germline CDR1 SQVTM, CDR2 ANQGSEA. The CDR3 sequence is CSPGGTSIPPNEQFF. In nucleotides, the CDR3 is TGCAGCCCCGGAGGGACTAGTATCCCCCCCAATGAGCAGTTCTTC.

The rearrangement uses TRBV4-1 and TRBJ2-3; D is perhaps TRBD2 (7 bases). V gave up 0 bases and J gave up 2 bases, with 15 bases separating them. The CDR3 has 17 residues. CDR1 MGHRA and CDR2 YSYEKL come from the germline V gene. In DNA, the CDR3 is TGCGCCAGCAGCCAAGAGCCTCCAGGGGACTACACAGATACGCAGTATTTT. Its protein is CASSQEPPGDYTDTQYF.

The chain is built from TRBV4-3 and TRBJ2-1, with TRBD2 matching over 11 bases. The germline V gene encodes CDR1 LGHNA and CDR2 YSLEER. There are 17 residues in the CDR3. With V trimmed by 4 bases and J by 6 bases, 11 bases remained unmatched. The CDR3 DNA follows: TGCGCCAGCAGCCGCGGCCGGACTAGCGGGCCGCCCAATGAGCAGTTCTTC. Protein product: CASSRGRTSGPPNEQFF.

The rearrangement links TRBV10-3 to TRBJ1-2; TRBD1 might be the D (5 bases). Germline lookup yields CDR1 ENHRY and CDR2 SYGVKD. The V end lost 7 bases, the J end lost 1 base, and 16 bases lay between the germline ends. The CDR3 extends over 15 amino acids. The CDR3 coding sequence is TGTGCCATCACTCCCTCGACCAGGGATAACTATGGCTACACCTTC. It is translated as CAITPSTRDNYGYTF.

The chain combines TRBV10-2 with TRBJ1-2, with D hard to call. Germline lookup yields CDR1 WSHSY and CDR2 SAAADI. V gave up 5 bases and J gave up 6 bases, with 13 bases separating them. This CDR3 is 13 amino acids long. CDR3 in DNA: TGCGCCAGCAGTCAATTAGCCACCGATGGCTACACCTTC. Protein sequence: CASSQLATDGYTF.

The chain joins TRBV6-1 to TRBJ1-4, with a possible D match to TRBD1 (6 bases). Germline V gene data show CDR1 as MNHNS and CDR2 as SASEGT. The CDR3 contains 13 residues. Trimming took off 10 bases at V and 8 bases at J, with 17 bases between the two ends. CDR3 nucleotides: TGTGCCATCCGGGGGGCTTTTGGGGAAAAACTGTTTTTT. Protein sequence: CAIRGAFGEKLFF.